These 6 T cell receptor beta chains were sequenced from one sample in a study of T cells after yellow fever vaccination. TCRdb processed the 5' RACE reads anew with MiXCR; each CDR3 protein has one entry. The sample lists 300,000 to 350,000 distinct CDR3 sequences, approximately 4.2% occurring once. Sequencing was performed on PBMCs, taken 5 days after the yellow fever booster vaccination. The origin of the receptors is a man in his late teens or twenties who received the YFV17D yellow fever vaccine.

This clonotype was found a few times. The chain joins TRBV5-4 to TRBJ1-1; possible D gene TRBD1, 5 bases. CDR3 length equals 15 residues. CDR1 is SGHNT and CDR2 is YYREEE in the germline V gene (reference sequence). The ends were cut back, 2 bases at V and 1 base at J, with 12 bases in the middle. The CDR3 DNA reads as TGTGCCAGCAGCTTTGGAGGACACCGGAACACTGAAGCTTTCTTT. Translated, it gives CASSFGGHRNTEAFF.

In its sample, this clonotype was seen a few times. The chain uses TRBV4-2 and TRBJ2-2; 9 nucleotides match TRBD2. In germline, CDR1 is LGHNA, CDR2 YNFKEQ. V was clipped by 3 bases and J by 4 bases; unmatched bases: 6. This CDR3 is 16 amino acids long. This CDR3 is CASSHTPSGTTGELFF. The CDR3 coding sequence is TGTGCCAGCAGCCATACGCCTAGCGGGACCACCGGGGAGCTGTTTTTT.

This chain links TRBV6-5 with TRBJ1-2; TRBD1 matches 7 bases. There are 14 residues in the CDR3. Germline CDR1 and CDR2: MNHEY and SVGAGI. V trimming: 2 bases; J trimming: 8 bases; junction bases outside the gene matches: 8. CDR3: CASSYPGQTRGYTF. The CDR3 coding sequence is TGTGCCAGCAGTTACCCGGGACAGACTAGGGGCTACACCTTC.

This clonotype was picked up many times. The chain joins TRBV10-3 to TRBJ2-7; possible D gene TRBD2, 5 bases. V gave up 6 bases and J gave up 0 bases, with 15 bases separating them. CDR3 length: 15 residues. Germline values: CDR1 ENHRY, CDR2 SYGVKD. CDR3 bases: TGTGCCATCAGGAGGGCGGGCAGGAGCTCCTACGAGCAGTACGTC. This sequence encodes CAIRRAGRSSYEQYV.

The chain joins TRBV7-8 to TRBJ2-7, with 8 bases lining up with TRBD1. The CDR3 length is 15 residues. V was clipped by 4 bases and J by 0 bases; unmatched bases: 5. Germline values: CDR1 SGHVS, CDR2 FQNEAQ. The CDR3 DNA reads TGTGCCAGCAGCTACAGGGACAGGAGCTCCTACGAGCAGTACTTC. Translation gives CASSYRDRSSYEQYF.

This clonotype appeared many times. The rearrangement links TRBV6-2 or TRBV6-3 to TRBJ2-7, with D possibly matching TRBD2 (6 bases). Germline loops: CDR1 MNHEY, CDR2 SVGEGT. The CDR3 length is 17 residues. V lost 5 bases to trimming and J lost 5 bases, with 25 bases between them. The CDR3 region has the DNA TGTGCCAGCAGTGAATTGGGTTTTGGCGGGGCCCAGGACGAGCAGTACGTC. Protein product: CASSELGFGGAQDEQYV.